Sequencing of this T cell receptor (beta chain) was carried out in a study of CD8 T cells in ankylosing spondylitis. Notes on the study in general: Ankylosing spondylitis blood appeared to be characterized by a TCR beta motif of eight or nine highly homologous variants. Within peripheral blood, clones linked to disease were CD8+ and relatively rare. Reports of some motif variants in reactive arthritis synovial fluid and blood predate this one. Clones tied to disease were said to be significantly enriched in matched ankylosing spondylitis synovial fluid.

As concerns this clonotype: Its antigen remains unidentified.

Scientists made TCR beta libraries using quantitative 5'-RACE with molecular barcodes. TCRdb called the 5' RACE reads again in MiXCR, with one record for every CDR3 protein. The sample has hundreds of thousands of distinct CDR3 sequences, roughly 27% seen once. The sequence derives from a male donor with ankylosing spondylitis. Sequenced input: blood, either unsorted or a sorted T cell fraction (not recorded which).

CDR3 nucleotides: TGTGCCTGGAGTATCTCCAAAGGCGTCACTGAAGCTTTCTTT. Translating it yields CAWSISKGVTEAFF. J is TRBJ1-1 and V is TRBV30; D remains unclear. Germline CDR1 reads GTSNPN; CDR2 reads SVGIG (reference sequence). V was shortened by 2 bases and J by 4 bases, with 14 bases between the two germline ends. CDR3 length: 14 residues.